The 23 T cell receptor beta chains below all came from one sample that was sequenced in a study of blood T cell repertoires in COVID-19. This table comes from immunoSEQ multiplex PCR, and its TCRdb copy is limited to in-frame clones, with some not included. In the table there are fewer than 450,000 clones, 90% of which are singletons. Material: PBMCs or T cells enriched from blood (not recorded which). The receptors stem from a man aged 18 to 30 who had recovered from COVID-19.

The chain joins TRBV6-4 to TRBJ1-6; D unclear. This CDR3 contains 13 residues. Deletions cut 4 bases from V and 5 bases from J, with 6 bases between. Germline V gene lookup returns CDR1 MRHNA and CDR2 SNTAGT. CDR3 bases: TGTGCCAGCAGTGTCCAGAATAATTCACCCCTCCACTTT. This encodes CASSVQNNSPLHF.

This chain links TRBV7-9 with TRBJ1-2; 7 positions match TRBD1. The CDR3 spans 15 residues. CDR1 is SEHNR, CDR2 FQNEAQ, per germline (reference sequence). Trimming cost V 5 bases and J 4 bases; bases outside gene matches: 10. For the CDR3, the DNA is TGTGCCAGCAGCGACACCGACAGGGAAGCCTATGGCTACACCTTC. Translated: CASSDTDREAYGYTF.

V gene TRBV2 combines with J gene TRBJ1-5, with D unresolved. V was shortened by 1 base and J by 2 bases, with 6 bases between the two germline ends. Germline V CDR1 and CDR2: SNHLY, FYNNEI. The CDR3 runs to 14 residues. Here the CDR3 DNA reads TGTGCCAGCAGTGAAGGGAGAGGCAATCAGCCCCAGCATTTT. Residues: CASSEGRGNQPQHF.

This chain links TRBV2 with TRBJ1-1; the D gene is possibly TRBD1 (6 bases). The germline V gene has CDR1 SNHLY and CDR2 FYNNEI. V was trimmed by 7 bases and J by 2 bases, leaving 11 bases between them. The CDR3 loop spans 13 amino acids. The CDR3 here is CASIKDRNTEAFF. The CDR3 coding sequence is TGTGCCAGCATTAAGGACAGAAACACTGAAGCTTTCTTT.

This rearrangement joins TRBV10-3 to TRBJ1-1, with 7 bases fitting TRBD1. CDR3 length: 15 amino acids. Per germline, CDR1 ENHRY and CDR2 SYGVKD. After removal of 10 bases from V and 0 bases from J, the junction contained 11 bases not matched to a gene. CDR3 nucleotides: TGTGCCACCTCCGTGTCCGGGACAGTGAACACTGAAGCTTTCTTT. As protein: CATSVSGTVNTEAFF.

The J gene is TRBJ2-2, the V gene TRBV5-1; maybe TRBD1 (6 bases). V lost 1 base, J lost 7 bases, and 11 bases lay in between. Germline lookup yields CDR1 SGHRS and CDR2 YFSETQ. The CDR3 totals 14 residues. The CDR3 bases are TGCGCCAGCAGCTTGAGACAGGCTAACGGGGAGCTGTTTTTT. The encoded protein is CASSLRQANGELFF.

Comment on this clone: Other DNA sequences within the sample encode an identical CDR3. The chain employs TRBV11-2 and TRBJ1-1; TRBD1 is a possible D gene (5 bases). The CDR3 sequence is 13 residues long. Trimming pared 2 bases from V and 1 base from J, leaving 5 bases between. CDR1 SGHAT and CDR2 FQNNGV come from the germline V gene. CDR3 sequence reads: CASSLTGNTEAFF. The CDR3 DNA reads as TGTGCCAGCAGCTTAACAGGGAACACTGAAGCTTTCTTT.

The chain carries TRBV5-4 and TRBJ2-5, with D perhaps TRBD2 (5 bases). CDR1 SGHNT and CDR2 YYREEE come from the germline V gene (reference sequence). The CDR3 length is 12 residues. The V end lost 4 bases, the J end lost 5 bases, and 9 bases lay between the germline ends. The CDR3 here is CASSEGYETQYF. The CDR3 DNA is TGTGCCAGCAGCGAGGGCTACGAGACCCAGTACTTC.

This clone has a single count. The chain combines TRBV11-2 with TRBJ2-3, with TRBD2 identical over 10 bases. The V gene's germline CDR1 is SGHAT and CDR2 FQNNGV. The length of the CDR3 is 17 residues. V shed 1 base, J shed 6 bases, and the junction held 10 bases outside the gene matches. The CDR3 DNA sequence: TGTGCCAGCAGCTTAGTTTCTAGCGGGGGCCTCAGGGATACGCAGTATTTT. Protein sequence: CASSLVSSGGLRDTQYF.

CDR3 bases: TGTGCCACTACCACACGGGAGGGTCGGGACGAGCAGTACTTC. Amino acid sequence: CATTTREGRDEQYF. The chain links TRBV27 to TRBJ2-7; 8 bases are shared with TRBD2. After removal of 10 bases from V and 5 bases from J, the junction contained 13 bases not matched to a gene. Germline loops: CDR1 MNHEY, CDR2 SMNVEV (reference sequence). The CDR3 consists of 14 residues.

The rearrangement joins TRBV6-5 to TRBJ1-5; 10 nucleotides align to TRBD1. V shed 7 bases and J 6 bases; nucleotides not matched to a gene: 9. CDR3 length: 15 residues. The germline V gene encodes CDR1 MNHEY and CDR2 SVGAGI. CDR3 sequence reads: CASKSGQGSGQPQHF. Written as DNA, the CDR3 is TGTGCCAGCAAGTCGGGACAGGGGTCGGGTCAGCCCCAGCATTTT.

The chain recombines TRBV7-8 with TRBJ1-5; maybe TRBD1 (6 bases). V was trimmed by 5 bases and J by 0 bases, leaving 14 bases between them. The germline V gene encodes CDR1 SGHVS and CDR2 FQNEAQ. This CDR3 is 16 amino acids long. CDR3 bases: TGTGCCAGCAGCACCCGAGGGGGTGATAGCAATCAGCCCCAGCATTTT. Its protein product is CASSTRGGDSNQPQHF. Drawing the rest from reference TRBV7-8 and TRBJ1-5, the complete variable domain is GAGVSQSPRYKVAKRGQDVALRCDPISGHVSLFWYQQALGQGPEFLTYFQNEAQLDKSGLPSDRFFAERPEGSVSTLKIQRTQQEDSAVYLCASSTRGGDSNQPQHFGDGTRLSIL.

V gene TRBV5-8 combines with J gene TRBJ1-1; maybe TRBD1 (6 bases). The germline V gene encodes CDR1 SGHTS and CDR2 YDEGEE. With 2 bases removed from V and 12 bases from J, the gap between germline ends came to 14 bases. The CDR3 sequence is 12 residues long. CDR3 bases: TGTGCCAGCAGCTTCGGGGGGGCGAGGACTTTCTTT. Translated: CASSFGGARTFF.

V usage is TRBV28 and J usage is TRBJ2-7; 9 nucleotides agree with TRBD1. With 8 bases clipped from V and 3 bases from J, the junction kept 11 bases outside the gene matches. The CDR3 covers 15 residues. Germline CDR1 is MDHEN and CDR2 is SYDVKM. The CDR3 region is CASVLGDRAIYEQYF. The CDR3 nucleotides are TGTGCCAGCGTTCTCGGGGACAGGGCGATCTACGAGCAGTACTTC.

This chain uses TRBV29-1 with TRBJ2-7; 9 bases are a match to TRBD1. The CDR3 extends over 15 amino acids. V was pared by 1 base and J by 2 bases, with 6 bases of the junction left unmatched. Per the germline V gene, CDR1 is SQVTM and CDR2 is ANQGSEA. This CDR3 reads CSVEVPGQGTYEQYF. The CDR3 nucleotides are TGCAGCGTTGAAGTTCCGGGACAGGGTACCTACGAGCAGTACTTC.

V usage is TRBV3-1 (or the pseudogene TRBV3-2) and J usage is TRBJ2-1; a weak D match, TRBD2 (5 bases). CDR1 is LGHDT, CDR2 YNNKEL, per germline (reference sequence). Trimming left V 3 bases short and J 4 bases short, with 13 bases between. CDR3 length: 15 residues. Written as DNA, the CDR3 is TGTGCCAGCAGCCATCTAGCCCCTCCTTACAATGAGCAGTTCTTC. It specifies CASSHLAPPYNEQFF.

V and J are TRBV5-6 and TRBJ2-3, with 7 bases lining up with TRBD2. The CDR3 runs 16 residues. Germline trimming cut 1 base from V and 2 bases from J; bases unmatched to any gene: 7. CDR1 is SGHDT and CDR2 is YYEEEE in the germline V gene. CDR3 sequence (DNA): TGTGCCAGCAGCTTGTACCGCGGGGGACTCACAGATACGCAGTATTTT. It encodes CASSLYRGGLTDTQYF.

J is TRBJ2-7 and V is TRBV5-1; no clear D. Trimming stripped 2 bases from V and 3 bases from J, with 12 bases between. Germline V lookup: CDR1 SGHRS, CDR2 YFSETQ. This CDR3 is built from 14 residues. The CDR3 nucleotides are TGCGCCAGCAGCTTAACTACCCAAGGCTACGAGCAGTACTTC. This encodes CASSLTTQGYEQYF.

This rearrangement joins TRBV9 to TRBJ1-2, with D possibly matching TRBD1 (5 bases). CDR1 SGDLS and CDR2 YYNGEE come from the germline V gene. The CDR3 runs to 15 residues. The V and J ends lost 0 bases and 7 bases respectively, with 16 bases between them. The DNA of the CDR3 is TGTGCCAGCAGCGTAGACCCGGGGGAGGGTGGTGGCTACACCTTC. It yields the protein CASSVDPGEGGGYTF.

This sequence joins TRBV29-1 and TRBJ2-7; tentatively, D is TRBD2 (6 bases). The germline V gene encodes CDR1 SQVTM and CDR2 ANQGSEA. Trimming removed 3 bases from V and 4 bases from J, with 10 bases in between. CDR3 length: 12 amino acids. In DNA, the CDR3 is TGCAGCGTTGAGGTCCGGGGGTACGAGCAGTACTTC. Its translation is CSVEVRGYEQYF.

This sequence joins TRBV19 and TRBJ2-1; no clear D. Per the germline V gene, CDR1 is LNHDA and CDR2 is SQIVND (reference sequence). Trimming shortened V by 1 base and J by 4 bases, and 5 bases separated the two germline ends. The CDR3 is 13 residues long. The CDR3 DNA is TGTGCCAGTAGTATAGGAGGTTACAATGAGCAGTTCTTC. As protein: CASSIGGYNEQFF.

The chain recombines TRBV5-4 with TRBJ1-5, with TRBD1 matching over 7 bases. Trimming cost V 0 bases and J 5 bases; bases outside gene matches: 2. The CDR3 loop spans 14 amino acids. Germline lookup yields CDR1 SGHNT and CDR2 YYREEE (reference sequence). The CDR3 DNA reads as TGTGCCAGCAGCTTGGATACAGGGGATCAGCCCCAGCATTTT. It is translated as CASSLDTGDQPQHF.

The chain joins TRBV20-1 to TRBJ1-2; 8 positions agree with TRBD1. Germline-derived CDR1 and CDR2 are DFQATT and SNEGSKA (reference sequence). The CDR3 is 11 amino acids. V gave up 5 bases and J gave up 8 bases; unmatched junction bases: 4. This CDR3 reads CSAQGAVGYTF. The CDR3 DNA reads TGCAGTGCTCAGGGGGCGGTCGGCTACACCTTC.